This T cell receptor (beta chain) was observed in a study of cytomegalovirus exposure and HLA in healthy donors. PCR amplification relied on 60 Vbeta primers (plus 13 Jbeta primers). Measured with immunoSEQ multiplex PCR; TCRdb has only the in-frame clones, and not every one. The table has some 130,000 clones, nearly 65% seen once. The CDR3 extends over 14 amino acids. Germline CDR1 reads SGHDT; CDR2 reads YYEEEE. V was cut by 6 bases and J by 6 bases, with 18 bases left in between. This clone was recorded a few times. The chain uses TRBV5-6 and TRBJ1-1; possible D gene TRBD1, 6 bases. The sample taken for sequencing was PBMCs. The origin of this receptor is a man aged 40-49 years in good health and CMV-seropositive. In DNA, the CDR3 is TGTGCCAGCATCTGGGGGGGGCGCGGGTCTGAAGCTTTCTTT. As protein: CASIWGGRGSEAFF.